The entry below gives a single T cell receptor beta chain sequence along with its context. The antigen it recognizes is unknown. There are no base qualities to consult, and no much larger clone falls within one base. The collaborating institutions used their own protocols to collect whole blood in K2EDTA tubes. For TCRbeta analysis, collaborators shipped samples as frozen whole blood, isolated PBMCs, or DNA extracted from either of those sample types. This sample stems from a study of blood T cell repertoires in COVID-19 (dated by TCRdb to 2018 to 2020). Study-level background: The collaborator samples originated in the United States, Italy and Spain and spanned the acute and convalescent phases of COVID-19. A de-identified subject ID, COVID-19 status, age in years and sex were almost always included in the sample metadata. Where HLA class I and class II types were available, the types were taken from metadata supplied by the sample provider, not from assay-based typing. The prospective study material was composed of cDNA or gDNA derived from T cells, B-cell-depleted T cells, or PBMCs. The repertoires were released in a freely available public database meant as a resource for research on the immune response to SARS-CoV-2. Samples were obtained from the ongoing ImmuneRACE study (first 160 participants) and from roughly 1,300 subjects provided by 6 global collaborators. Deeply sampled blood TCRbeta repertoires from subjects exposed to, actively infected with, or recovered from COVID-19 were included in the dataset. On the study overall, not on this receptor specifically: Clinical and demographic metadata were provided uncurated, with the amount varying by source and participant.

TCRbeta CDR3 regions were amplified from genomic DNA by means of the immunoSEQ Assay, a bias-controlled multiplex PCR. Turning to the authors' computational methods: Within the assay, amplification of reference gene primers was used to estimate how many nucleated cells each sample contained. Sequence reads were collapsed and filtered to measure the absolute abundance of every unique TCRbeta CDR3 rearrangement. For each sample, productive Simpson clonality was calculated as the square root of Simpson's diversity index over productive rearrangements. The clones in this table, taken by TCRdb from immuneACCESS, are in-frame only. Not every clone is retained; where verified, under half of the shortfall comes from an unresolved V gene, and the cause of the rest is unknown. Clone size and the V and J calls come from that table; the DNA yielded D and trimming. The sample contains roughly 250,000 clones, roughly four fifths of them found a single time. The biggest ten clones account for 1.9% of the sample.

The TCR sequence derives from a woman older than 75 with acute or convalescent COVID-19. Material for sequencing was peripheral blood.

The CDR3 region reads CASSLADRQPNQPQHF. The sequenced DNA is TGTGCCAGCAGCTTAGCGGATAGACAGCCCAATCAGCCCCAGCATTTT. The sequence is built from TRBV7-8 and TRBJ1-5; a tentative D match to TRBD1 spans 5 bases. Cut back by 0 bases and 3 bases, the V and J ends lie 12 bases apart. CDR1 and CDR2, looked up from the germline V gene, are SGHVS and FQNEAQ. Counted from cysteine to phenylalanine, this CDR3 has 16 amino acids. The retained sequence is limited to the CDR3, 48 bases, with the frame set at the first base.